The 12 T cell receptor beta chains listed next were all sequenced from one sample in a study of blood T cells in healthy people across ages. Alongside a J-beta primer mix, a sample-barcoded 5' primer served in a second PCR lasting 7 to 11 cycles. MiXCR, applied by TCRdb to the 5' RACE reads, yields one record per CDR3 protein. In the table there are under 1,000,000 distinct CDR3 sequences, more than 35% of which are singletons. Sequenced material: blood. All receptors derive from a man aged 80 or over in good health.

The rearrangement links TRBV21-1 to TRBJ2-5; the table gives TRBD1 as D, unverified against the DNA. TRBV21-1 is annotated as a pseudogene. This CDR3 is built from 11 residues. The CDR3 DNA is TGTGCCAGCAGAGGACAGGGCCAGCCGTACTTC. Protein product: CASRGQGQPYF.

CDR3 in amino acids: CASSQDFFGVQETQYF. In DNA, the CDR3 is TGCGCCAGCAGCCAAGATTTTTTCGGGGTCCAAGAGACCCAGTACTTC. This rearrangement joins TRBV4-3 to TRBJ2-5, with D perhaps matching TRBD2 (5 bases). Germline V CDR1 and CDR2: LGHNA, YSLEER. This CDR3 is 16 amino acids long. V was trimmed by 0 bases and J by 1 base, leaving 12 bases between them.

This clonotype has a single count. CDR3: CASSVRRSTDTQYF. The CDR3 nucleotides read TGTGCCAGTAGCGTGCGGAGAAGCACAGATACGCAGTATTTT. The chain employs TRBV19 and TRBJ2-3; D not resolved. V lost 6 bases, J lost 0 bases, and 10 bases lay in between. Looked up from germline, CDR1 is LNHDA and CDR2 is SQIVND (reference sequence). The CDR3 runs 14 residues.

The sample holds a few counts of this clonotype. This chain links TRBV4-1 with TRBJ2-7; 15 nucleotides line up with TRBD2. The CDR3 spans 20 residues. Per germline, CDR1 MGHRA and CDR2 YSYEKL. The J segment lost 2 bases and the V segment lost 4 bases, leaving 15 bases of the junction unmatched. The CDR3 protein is CASSRPTGLAGGKAAYEQYF. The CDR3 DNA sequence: TGCGCCAGCAGCCGTCCCACGGGACTAGCGGGAGGAAAAGCGGCCTACGAGCAGTACTTC.

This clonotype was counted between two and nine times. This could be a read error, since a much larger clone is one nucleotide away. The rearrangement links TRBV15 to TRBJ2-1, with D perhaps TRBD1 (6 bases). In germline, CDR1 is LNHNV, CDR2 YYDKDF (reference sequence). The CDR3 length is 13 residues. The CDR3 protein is CVTSRDNYNEQFF. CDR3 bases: TGTGTCACCAGTCGGGACAACTACAATGAGCAGTTCTTC.

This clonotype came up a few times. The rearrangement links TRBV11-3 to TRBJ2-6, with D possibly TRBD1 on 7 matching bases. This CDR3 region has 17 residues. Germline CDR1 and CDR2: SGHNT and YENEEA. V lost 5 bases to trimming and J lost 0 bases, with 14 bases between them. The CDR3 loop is CASSPAGQNSGANVLTF. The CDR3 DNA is TGTGCCAGCAGCCCCGCGGGACAGAACTCTGGGGCCAACGTCCTGACTTTC.

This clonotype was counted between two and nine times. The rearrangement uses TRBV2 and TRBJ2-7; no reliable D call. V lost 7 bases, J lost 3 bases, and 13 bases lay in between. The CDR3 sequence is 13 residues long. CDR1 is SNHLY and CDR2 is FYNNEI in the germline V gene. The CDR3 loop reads CASMVELIYEQYF. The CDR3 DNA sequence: TGTGCCAGCATGGTAGAACTGATCTACGAGCAGTACTTC. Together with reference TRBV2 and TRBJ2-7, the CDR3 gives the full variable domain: EPEVTQTPSHQVTQMGQEVILRCVPISNHLYFYWYRQILGQKVEFLVSFYNNEISEKSEIFDDQFSVERPDGSNFTLKIRSTKLEDSAMYFCASMVELIYEQYFGPGTRLTVT.

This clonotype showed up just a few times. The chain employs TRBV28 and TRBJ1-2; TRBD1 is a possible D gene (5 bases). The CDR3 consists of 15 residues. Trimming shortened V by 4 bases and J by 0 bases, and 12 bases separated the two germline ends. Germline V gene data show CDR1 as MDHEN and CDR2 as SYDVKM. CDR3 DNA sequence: TGTGCCAGCAGTTCACCGGGGGTCCCTAACTATGGCTACACCTTC. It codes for CASSSPGVPNYGYTF.

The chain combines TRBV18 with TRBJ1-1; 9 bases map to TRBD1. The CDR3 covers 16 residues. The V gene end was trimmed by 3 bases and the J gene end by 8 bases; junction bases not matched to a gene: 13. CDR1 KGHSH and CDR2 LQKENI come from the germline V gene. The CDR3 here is CASSPPGTGRLVEAFF. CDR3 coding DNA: TGTGCCAGCTCACCGCCAGGGACAGGGAGGTTAGTAGAAGCTTTCTTT. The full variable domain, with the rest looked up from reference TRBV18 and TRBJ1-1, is NAGVMQNPRHLVRRRGQEARLRCSPMKGHSHVYWYRQLPEEGLKFMVYLQKENIIDESGMPKERFSAEFPKEGPSILRIQQVVRGDSAAYFCASSPPGTGRLVEAFFGQGTRLTVV.

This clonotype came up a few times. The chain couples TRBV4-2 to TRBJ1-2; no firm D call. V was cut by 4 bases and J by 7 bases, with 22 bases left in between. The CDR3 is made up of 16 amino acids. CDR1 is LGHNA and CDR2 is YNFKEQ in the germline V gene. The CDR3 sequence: CASSPAARGRDGGYTF. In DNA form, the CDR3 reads TGTGCCAGCAGCCCCGCGGCTAGAGGGCGAGACGGTGGCTACACCTTC.

CDR3 region: CASSRTGGVSTDTQYF. The CDR3 coding sequence is TGTGCCAGCAGTCGAACTGGGGGGGTTAGCACAGATACGCAGTATTTT. The V call is TRBV6-6, the J call TRBJ2-3, with 7 positions matching TRBD2. The germline gives CDR1 MNHNY, CDR2 SVGAGI (reference sequence). Losses at the gene ends were 5 bases for V and 0 bases for J; bases not matched to a gene: 8. The CDR3 has 16 amino acids.

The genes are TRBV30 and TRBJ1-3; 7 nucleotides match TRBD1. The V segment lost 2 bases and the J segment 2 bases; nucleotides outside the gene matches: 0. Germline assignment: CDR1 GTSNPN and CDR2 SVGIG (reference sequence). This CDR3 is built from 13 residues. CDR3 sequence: CAWSQGAGNTIYF. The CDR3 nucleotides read TGTGCCTGGAGTCAGGGGGCTGGAAACACCATATATTTT. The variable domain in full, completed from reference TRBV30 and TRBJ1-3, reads SQTIHQWPATLVQPVGSPLSLECTVEGTSNPNLYWYRQAAGRGLQLLFYSVGIGQISSEVPQNLSASRPQDRQFILSSKKLLLSDSGFYLCAWSQGAGNTIYFGEGSWLTVV.